This T cell receptor (beta chain) appears in the sequencing data of a study of T cells in Graves' hyperthyroidism and ophthalmopathy. The germline V and J ends were trimmed by 0 bases and 5 bases, with 15 bases remaining between them. This CDR3 spans 16 amino acids. Looked up from germline, CDR1 is MGHRA and CDR2 is YSYEKL. There were TCR beta CDR3 regions amplified from RNA transcripts. First-round RT-PCR targeting the TCR CDR3 was performed with the HTBI primer set. One entry per CDR3 protein results from TCRdb running MiXCR on the multiplex PCR reads. The sample includes more than 550,000 distinct CDR3 sequences, roughly a sixth of them seen just once. The sample holds a few counts of this clonotype.

This clonotype originated in a man aged 50-60 years with Graves' hyperthyroidism. Sequencing was carried out using blood. V usage is TRBV4-1 and J usage is TRBJ2-3, with D unclear. The DNA for the CDR3 is TGCGCCAGCAGCCAAGATCGGCAGGCTTTTGGAGATACGCAGTATTTT. Encoded protein: CASSQDRQAFGDTQYF.